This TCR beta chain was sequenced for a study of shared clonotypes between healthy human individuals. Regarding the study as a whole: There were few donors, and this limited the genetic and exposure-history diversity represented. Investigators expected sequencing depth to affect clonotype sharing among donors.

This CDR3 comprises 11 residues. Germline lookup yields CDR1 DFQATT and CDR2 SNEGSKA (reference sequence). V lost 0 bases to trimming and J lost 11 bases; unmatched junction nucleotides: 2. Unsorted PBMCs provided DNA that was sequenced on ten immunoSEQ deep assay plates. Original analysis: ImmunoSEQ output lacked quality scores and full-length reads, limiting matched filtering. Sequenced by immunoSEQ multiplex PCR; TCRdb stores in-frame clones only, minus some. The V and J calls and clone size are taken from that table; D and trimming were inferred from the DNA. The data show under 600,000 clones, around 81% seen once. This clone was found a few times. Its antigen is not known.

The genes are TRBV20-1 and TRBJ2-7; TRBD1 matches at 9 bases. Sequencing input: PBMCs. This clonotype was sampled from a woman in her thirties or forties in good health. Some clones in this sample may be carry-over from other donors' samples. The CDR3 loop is CSAREWDREYF. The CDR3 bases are TGCAGTGCTAGAGAGTGGGACAGGGAGTACTTC.